This record covers a single T cell receptor beta chain. In the source study's methods: Amplification of reference gene primers provided the estimated nucleated cell counts. Some clones are missing from TCRdb's copy, which holds only in-frame ones; the method was immunoSEQ multiplex PCR. V, J and clone size derive from that table, while D and trimming were established from the DNA sequence. The repertoire holds approximately 91,000 clones, about 80% seen once, with roughly 24% in the top ten. The germline CDR1 and CDR2 sequences are SGHNT and YYREEE (reference sequence). The CDR3 consists of 17 residues. V lost 0 bases and J lost 2; bases outside the gene matches: 4. The data are from a study of blood T cell repertoires in COVID-19. Looking at the study overall: Acute-phase and convalescent COVID-19 samples originated in the United States, Italy and Spain.

The V gene is TRBV5-4, the J gene TRBJ2-2; 10 bases match TRBD2. This clonotype was obtained from a man aged 65 to 79 with acute or convalescent COVID-19. The sequencing sample was made of peripheral blood. Here the CDR3 DNA reads TGTGCCAGCAGCTTGGGAGCGGGAGGGGCCAACACCGGGGAGCTGTTTTTT. Translation: CASSLGAGGANTGELFF.